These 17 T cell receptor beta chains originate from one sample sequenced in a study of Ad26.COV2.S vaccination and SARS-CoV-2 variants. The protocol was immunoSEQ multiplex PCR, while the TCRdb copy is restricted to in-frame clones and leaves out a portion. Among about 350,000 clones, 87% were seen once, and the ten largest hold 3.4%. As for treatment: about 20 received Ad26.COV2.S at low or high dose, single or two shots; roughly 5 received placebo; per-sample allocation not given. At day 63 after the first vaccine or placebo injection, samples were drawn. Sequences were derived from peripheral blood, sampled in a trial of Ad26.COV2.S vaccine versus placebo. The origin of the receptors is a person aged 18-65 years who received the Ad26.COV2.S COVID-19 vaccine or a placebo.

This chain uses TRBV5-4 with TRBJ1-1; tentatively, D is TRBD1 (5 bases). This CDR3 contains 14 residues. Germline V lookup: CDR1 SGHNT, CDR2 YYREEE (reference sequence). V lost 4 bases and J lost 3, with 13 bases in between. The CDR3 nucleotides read TGTGCCAGCAGCGGGACGGGGAAGGACACTGAAGCTTTCTTT. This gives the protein CASSGTGKDTEAFF.

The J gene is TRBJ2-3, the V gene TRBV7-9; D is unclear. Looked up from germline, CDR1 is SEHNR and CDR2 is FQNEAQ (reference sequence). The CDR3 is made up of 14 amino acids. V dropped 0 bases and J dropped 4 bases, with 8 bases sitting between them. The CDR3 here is CASSLALEADTQYF. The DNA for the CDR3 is TGTGCCAGCAGCTTAGCGCTAGAGGCAGATACGCAGTATTTT.

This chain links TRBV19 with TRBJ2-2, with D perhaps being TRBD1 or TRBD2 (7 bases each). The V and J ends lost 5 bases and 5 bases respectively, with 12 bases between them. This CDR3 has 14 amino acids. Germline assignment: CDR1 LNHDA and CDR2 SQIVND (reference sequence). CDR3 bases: TGTGCCAGTAGTCAGGGGGGGAAAACCGGGGAGCTGTTTTTT. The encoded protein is CASSQGGKTGELFF.

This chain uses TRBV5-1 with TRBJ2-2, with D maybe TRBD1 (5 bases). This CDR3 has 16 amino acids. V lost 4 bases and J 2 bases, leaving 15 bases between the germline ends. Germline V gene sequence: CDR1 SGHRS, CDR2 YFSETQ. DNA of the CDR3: TGCGCCAGCAGCGTGGCGATCAGGGCTAACACCGGGGAGCTGTTTTTT. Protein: CASSVAIRANTGELFF. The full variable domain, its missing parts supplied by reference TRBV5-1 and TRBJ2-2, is KAGVTQTPRYLIKTRGQQVTLSCSPISGHRSVSWYQQTPGQGLQFLFEYFSETQRNKGNFPGRFSGRQFSNSRSEMNVSTLELGDSALYLCASSVAIRANTGELFFGEGSRLTVL.

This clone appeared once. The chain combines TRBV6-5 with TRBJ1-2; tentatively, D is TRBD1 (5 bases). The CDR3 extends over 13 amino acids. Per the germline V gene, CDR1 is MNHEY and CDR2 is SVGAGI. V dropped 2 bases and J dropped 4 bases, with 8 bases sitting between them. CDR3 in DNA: TGTGCCAGCAGTTACGGCAGGGCCTATGGCTACACCTTC. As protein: CASSYGRAYGYTF.

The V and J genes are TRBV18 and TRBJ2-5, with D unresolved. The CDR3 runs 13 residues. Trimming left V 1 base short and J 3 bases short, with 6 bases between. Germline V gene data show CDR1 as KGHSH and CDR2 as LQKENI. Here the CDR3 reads CASSPREEETQYF. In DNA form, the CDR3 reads TGTGCCAGCTCACCACGAGAAGAAGAGACCCAGTACTTC.

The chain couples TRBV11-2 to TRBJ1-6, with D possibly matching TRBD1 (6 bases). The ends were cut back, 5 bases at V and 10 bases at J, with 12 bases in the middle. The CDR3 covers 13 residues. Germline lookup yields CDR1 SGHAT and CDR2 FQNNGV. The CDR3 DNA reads TGTGCCAGCAGCCCACAGGGTGGCTCACCCCTCCACTTT. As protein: CASSPQGGSPLHF.

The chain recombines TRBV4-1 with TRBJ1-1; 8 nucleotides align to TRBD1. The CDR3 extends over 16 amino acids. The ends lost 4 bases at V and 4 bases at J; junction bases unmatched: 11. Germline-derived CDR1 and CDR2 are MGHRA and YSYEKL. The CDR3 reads CASSPLAGQGITEAFF. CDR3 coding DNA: TGCGCCAGCAGCCCACTAGCCGGACAGGGCATCACTGAAGCTTTCTTT.

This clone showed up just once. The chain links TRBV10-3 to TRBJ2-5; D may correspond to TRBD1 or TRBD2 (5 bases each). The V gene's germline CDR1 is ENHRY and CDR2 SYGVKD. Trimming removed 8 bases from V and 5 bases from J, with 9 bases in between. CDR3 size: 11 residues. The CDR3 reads CAIGGVETQYF. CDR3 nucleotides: TGTGCCATCGGGGGAGTTGAGACCCAGTACTTC.

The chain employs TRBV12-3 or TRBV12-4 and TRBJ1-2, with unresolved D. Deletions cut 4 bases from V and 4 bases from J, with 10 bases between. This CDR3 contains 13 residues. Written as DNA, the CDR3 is TGTGCCAGCAGTTCTGGACTTGGCTATGGCTACACCTTC. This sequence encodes CASSSGLGYGYTF.

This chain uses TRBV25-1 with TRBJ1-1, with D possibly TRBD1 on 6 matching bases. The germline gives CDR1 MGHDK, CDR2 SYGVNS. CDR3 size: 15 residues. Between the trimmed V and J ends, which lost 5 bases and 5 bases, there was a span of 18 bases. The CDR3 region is CASSHPGGGRTEAFF. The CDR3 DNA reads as TGTGCCAGCAGTCACCCGGGAGGGGGAAGGACTGAAGCTTTCTTT.

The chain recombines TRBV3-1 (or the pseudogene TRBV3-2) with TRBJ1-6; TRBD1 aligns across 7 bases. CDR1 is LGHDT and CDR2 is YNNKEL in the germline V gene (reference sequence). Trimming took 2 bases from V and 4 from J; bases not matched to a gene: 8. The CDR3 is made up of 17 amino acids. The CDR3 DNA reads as TGTGCCAGCAGCCAAAATACAGGGGCGGTATATAATTCACCCCTCCACTTT. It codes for CASSQNTGAVYNSPLHF.

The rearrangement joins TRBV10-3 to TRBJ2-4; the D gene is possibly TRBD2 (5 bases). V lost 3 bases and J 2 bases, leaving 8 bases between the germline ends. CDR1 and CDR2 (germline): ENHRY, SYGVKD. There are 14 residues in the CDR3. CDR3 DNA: TGTGCCATCAGTGACGAGGGTACCAAAAACATTCAGTACTTC. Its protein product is CAISDEGTKNIQYF.

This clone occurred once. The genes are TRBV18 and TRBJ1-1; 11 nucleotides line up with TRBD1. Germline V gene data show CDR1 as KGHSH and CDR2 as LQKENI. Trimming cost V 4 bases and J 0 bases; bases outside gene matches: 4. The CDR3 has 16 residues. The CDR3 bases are TGTGCCAGCTCACGCGGACAGGGGGCTCTGAACACTGAAGCTTTCTTT. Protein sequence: CASSRGQGALNTEAFF.

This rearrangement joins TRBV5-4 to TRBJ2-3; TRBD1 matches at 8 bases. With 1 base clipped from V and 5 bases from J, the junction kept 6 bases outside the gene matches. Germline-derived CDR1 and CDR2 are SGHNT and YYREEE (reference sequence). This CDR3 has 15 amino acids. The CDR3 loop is CASSLLGQGQDTQYF. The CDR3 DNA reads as TGTGCCAGCAGCTTGTTAGGACAGGGTCAAGATACGCAGTATTTT.

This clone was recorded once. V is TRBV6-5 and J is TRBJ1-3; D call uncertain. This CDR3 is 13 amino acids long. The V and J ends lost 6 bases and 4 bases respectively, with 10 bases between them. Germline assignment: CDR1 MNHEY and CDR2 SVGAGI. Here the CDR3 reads CASSEGSGNTIYF. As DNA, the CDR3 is TGTGCCAGCAGCGAGGGCTCCGGAAACACCATATATTTT.

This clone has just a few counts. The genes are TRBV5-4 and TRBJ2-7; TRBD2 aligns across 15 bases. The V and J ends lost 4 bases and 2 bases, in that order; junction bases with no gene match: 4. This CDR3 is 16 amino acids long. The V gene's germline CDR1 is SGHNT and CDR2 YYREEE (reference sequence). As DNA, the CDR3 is TGTGCCAGCAGCGTTCGGACTAGCGGGGGGGCCTACGAGCAGTACTTC. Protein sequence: CASSVRTSGGAYEQYF.